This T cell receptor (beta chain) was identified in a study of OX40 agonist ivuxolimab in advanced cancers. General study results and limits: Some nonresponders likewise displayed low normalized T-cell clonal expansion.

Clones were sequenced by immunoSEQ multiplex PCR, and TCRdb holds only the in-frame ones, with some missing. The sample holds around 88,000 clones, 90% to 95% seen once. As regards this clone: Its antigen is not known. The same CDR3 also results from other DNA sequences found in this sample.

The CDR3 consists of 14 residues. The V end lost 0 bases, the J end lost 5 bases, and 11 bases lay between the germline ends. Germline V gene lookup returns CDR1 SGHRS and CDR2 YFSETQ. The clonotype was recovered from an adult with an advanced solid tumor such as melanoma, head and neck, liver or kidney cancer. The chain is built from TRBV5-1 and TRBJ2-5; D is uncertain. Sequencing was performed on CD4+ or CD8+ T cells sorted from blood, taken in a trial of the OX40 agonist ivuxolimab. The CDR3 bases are TGCGCCAGCAGCTTGGGTGCGGCGCAGGAGACCCAGTACTTC. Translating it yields CASSLGAAQETQYF. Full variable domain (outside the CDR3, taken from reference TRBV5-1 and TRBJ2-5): KAGVTQTPRYLIKTRGQQVTLSCSPISGHRSVSWYQQTPGQGLQFLFEYFSETQRNKGNFPGRFSGRQFSNSRSEMNVSTLELGDSALYLCASSLGAAQETQYFGPGTRLLVL.